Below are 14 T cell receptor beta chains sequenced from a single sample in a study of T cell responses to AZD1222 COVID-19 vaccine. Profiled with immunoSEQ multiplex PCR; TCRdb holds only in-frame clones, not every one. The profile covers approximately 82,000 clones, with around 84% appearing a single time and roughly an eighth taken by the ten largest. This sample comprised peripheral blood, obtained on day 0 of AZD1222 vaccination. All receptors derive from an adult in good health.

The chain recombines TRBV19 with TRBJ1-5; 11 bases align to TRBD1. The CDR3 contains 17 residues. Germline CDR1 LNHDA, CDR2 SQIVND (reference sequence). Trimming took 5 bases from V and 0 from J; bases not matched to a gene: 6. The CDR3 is CASSRDRGAVSNQPQHF. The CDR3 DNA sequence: TGTGCCAGTAGTCGGGACAGGGGGGCTGTTAGCAATCAGCCCCAGCATTTT.

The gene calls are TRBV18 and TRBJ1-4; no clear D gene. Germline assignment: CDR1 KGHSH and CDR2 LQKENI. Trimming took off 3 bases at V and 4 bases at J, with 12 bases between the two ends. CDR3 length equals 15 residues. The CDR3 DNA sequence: TGTGCCAGCTCACCTGGGCCTAACAATAATGAAAAACTGTTTTTT. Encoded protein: CASSPGPNNNEKLFF.

The CDR3 DNA reads as TGTGCCAGCAGCCCCAGGGACACTGAAGCTTTCTTT. Translation: CASSPRDTEAFF. This sequence joins TRBV7-9 and TRBJ1-1; D might be TRBD1 (5 bases). The V gene's germline CDR1 is SEHNR and CDR2 FQNEAQ (reference sequence). CDR3 length equals 12 residues. V was cut by 5 bases and J by 3 bases, with 7 bases left in between.

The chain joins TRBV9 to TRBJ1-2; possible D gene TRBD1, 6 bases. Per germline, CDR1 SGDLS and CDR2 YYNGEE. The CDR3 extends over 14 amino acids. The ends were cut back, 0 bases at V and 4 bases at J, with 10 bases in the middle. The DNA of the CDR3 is TGTGCCAGCAGCGTAGGTGGGGGCACCTATGGCTACACCTTC. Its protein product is CASSVGGGTYGYTF.

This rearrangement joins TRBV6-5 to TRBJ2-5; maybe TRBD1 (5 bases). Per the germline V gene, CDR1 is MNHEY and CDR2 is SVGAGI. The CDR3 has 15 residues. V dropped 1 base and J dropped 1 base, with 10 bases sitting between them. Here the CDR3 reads CASSYYRGSQETQYF. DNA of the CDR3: TGTGCCAGCAGTTACTATAGGGGCTCCCAAGAGACCCAGTACTTC.

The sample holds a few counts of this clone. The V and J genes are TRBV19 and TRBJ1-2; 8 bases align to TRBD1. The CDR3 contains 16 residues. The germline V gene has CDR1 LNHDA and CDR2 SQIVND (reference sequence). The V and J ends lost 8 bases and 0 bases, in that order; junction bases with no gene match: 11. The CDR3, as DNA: TGTGCCAGTCATCCCGGCGGACAGGGTACTAACTATGGCTACACCTTC. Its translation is CASHPGGQGTNYGYTF.

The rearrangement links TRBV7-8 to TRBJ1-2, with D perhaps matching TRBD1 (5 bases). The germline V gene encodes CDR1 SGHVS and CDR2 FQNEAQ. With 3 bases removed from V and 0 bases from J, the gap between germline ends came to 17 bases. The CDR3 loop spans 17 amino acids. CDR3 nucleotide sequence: TGTGCCAGCAGCTTGTCCGATGGGGGGATCGCTAACTATGGCTACACCTTC. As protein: CASSLSDGGIANYGYTF.

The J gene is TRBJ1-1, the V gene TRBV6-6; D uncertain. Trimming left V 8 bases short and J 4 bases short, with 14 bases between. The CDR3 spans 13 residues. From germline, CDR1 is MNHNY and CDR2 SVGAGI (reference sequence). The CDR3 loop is CASGRAAGTEAFF. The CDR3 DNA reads TGTGCCAGCGGGAGGGCCGCGGGCACTGAAGCTTTCTTT.

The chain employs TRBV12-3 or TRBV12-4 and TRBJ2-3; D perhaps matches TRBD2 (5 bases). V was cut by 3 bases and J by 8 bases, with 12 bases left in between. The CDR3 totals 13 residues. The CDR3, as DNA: TGTGCCAGCAGTTTCTTGCCGGAGGCTACGCAGTATTTT. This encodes CASSFLPEATQYF.

The CDR3 protein is CASSLGGTGSHEQYF. The CDR3 nucleotides read TGTGCCAGCAGCTTAGGTGGGACAGGGTCCCACGAGCAGTACTTC. The chain carries TRBV11-3 and TRBJ2-7; 9 bases are shared with TRBD1. The CDR3 has 15 amino acids. Germline assignment: CDR1 SGHNT and CDR2 YENEEA. After removal of 1 base from V and 5 bases from J, the junction contained 6 bases not matched to a gene.

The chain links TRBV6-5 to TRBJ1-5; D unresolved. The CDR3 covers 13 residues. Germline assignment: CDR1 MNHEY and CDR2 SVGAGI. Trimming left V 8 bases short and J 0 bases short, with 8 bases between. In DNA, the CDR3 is TGTGCCAGCGGGGAAAATAGCAATCAGCCCCAGCATTTT. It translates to CASGENSNQPQHF.

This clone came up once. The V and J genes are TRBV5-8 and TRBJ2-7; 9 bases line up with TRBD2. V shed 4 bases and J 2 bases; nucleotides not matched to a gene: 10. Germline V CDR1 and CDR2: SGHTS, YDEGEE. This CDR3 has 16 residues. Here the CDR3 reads CASSLISGGPTYEQYF. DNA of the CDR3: TGTGCCAGCAGCCTTATAAGCGGGGGGCCAACCTACGAGCAGTACTTC.

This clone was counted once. The CDR3 nucleotides are TGTGCCAGCAGTTACCCGGGACGAGATAATTCACCCCTCCACTTT. Translating it yields CASSYPGRDNSPLHF. V is TRBV6-2 or TRBV6-3 and J is TRBJ1-6; D is perhaps TRBD1 (5 bases). The CDR3 loop spans 15 amino acids. In germline, CDR1 is MNHEY, CDR2 SVGEGT. V was clipped by 2 bases and J by 5 bases, with 10 bases between them.

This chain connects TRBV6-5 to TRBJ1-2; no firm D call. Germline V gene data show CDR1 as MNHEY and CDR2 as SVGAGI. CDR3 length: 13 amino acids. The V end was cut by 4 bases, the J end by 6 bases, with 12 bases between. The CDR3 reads CASSSRAIDGYTF. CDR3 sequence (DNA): TGTGCCAGCAGTTCTAGGGCAATCGATGGCTACACCTTC.